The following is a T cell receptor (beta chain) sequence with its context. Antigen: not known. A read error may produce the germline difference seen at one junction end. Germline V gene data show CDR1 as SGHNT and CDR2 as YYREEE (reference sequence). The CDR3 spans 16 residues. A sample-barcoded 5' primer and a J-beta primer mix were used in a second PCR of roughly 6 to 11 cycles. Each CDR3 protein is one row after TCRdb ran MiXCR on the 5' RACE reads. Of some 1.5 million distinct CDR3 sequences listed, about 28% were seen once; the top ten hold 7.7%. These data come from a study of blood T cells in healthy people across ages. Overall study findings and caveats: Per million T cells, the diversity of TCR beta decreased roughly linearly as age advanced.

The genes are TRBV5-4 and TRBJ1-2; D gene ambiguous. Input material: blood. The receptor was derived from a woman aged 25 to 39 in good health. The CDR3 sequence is CASSWTVADPDYGYTF. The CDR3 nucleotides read TGTGCCAGTAGCTGGACGGTAGCCGACCCGGACTATGGCTACACCTTC.